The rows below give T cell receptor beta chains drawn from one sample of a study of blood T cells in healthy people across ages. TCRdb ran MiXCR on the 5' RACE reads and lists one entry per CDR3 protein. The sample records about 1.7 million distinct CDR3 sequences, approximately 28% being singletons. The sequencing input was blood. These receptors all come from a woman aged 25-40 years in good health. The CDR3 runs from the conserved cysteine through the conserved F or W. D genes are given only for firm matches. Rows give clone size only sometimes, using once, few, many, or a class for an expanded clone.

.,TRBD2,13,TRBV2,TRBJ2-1,TGTGCCAGCATGCGGGGGGGCATAGATGAGCAGTTCTTC,CASMRGGIDEQFF
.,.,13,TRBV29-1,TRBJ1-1,TGCAGCGTGAGGGGACGGACGAACACTGAAGCTTTCTTT,CSVRGRTNTEAFF
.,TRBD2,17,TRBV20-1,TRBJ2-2,TGCAGTGCCAGCCGCCCTAGCGGGAGCACAAACACCGGGGAGCTGTTTTTT,CSASRPSGSTNTGELFF
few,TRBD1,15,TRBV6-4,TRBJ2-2,TGTGCCAGCAGGGCACAGGGGGCGCAGATCGGGGAGCTGTTTTTT,CASRAQGAQIGELFF
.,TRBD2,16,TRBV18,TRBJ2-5,TGTGCCAGCTCACTAACTAGCGGGAGGATCCAAGAGACCCAGTACTTC,CASSLTSGRIQETQYF
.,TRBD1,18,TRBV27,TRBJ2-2,TGTGCCAGCAGCCTGGACAGGGCCCTCAGAACCAACACCGGGGAGCTGTTTTTT,CASSLDRALRTNTGELFF
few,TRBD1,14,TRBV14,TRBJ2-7,TGTGCCAGCAGCCAAGAGGACAGGGCGGAGGAGCAGTACTTC,CASSQEDRAEEQYF
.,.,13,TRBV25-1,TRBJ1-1,TGTGCCAGCAGTGGAGTTATGAACACTGAAGCTTTCTTT,CASSGVMNTEAFF
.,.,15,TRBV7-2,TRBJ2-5,TGTGCCAGCAGCTTAACCGGAGGGGGATGGGAGACCCAGTACTTC,CASSLTGGGWETQYF
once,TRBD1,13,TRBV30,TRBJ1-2,TGTGCCTGGAGGATACAGGGGAACTATGGCTACACCTTC,CAWRIQGNYGYTF
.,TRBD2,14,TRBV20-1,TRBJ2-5,TGCAGTGCTAGAGGCCGGGGGGGCGCAGAGACCCAGTACTTC,CSARGRGGAETQYF
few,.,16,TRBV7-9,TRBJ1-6,TGTGCCAGCAGCCAAACGGGACGGCAGATCAATTCACCCCTCCACTTT,CASSQTGRQINSPLHF
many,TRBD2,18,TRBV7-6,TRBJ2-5,TGTGCCAGCAGCTTGAGGGCCAGTGGCGGGAGGATCCAAGAGACCCAGTACTTC,CASSLRASGGRIQETQYF
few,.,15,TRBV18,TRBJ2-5,TGTGCCAGCTCACCAATCGCGTCCCCCCAAGAGACCCAGTACTTC,CASSPIASPQETQYF
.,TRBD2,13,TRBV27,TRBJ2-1,TGTGCCAGCACAACTAGCGGATACAATGAGCAGTTCTTC,CASTTSGYNEQFF
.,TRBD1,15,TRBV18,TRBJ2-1,TGTGCCAGCTCACCAGTACAGGGGACCTACAATGAGCAGTTCTTC,CASSPVQGTYNEQFF
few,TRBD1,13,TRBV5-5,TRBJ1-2,TGTGCCAGCAGCGTAGGGACAGGCTATGGCTACACCTTC,CASSVGTGYGYTF
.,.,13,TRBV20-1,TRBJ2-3,TGCAGTGCTAGTATTTCGCCCACAGATACGCAGTATTTT,CSASISPTDTQYF
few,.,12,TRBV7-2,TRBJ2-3,TGTGCCAGCGGCAGGGTCCCAGATACGCAGTATTTT,CASGRVPDTQYF
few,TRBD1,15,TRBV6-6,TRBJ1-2,TGTGCCAGCAGTTACTCTGGACAGGGGAACGGGGGCTACACCTTC,CASSYSGQGNGGYTF
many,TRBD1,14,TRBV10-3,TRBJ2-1,TGTGCCATCAGTGCCGGGACAGGGGGCAATGAGCAGTTCTTC,CAISAGTGGNEQFF
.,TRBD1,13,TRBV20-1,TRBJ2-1,TGCAGTGCCCGTGAGACAGGGGCCAATGAGCAGTTCTTC,CSARETGANEQFF
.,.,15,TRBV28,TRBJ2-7,TGTGCCACCGTGACCAAACGGACTACAACCTACGAGCAGTGCTTC,CATVTKRTTTYEQCF
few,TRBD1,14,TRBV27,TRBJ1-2,TGTGCCAGCAGTTTTTTGGGACAGGGGGCTGGCTACACCTTC,CASSFLGQGAGYTF
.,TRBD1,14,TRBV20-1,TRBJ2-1,TGCAGTGCTAGGGGACAGGGGGCCAGGAATGGGCAGTTCTTC,CSARGQGARNGQFF
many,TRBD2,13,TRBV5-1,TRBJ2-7,TGTGCCAGCAGCTTAGCGGGGGGAAACGAGCAGTACTTC,CASSLAGGNEQYF